The TCR beta chain described here comes from a study of shared clonotypes between healthy human individuals. Regarding the study as a whole: When compared with the clonotypes that were shared by all four sorted-subset donors, the non-shared clonotypes turned out to have lower generation probabilities.

To note about this clone: Its antigen is unknown.

This CDR3 has 15 residues. From germline, CDR1 is MDHEN and CDR2 SYDVKM. V was pared by 4 bases and J by 0 bases, with 11 bases between. CD45RO-negative CD8 cells positively selected for CCR7 made up the naive population, which excluded terminally differentiated effector memory CD45RA+ cells. Assay: immunoSEQ multiplex PCR; the TCRdb copy retains only in-frame clones and omits some. The sample includes around 600,000 clones, around 95% of them seen just once. This sequence originates from a woman in her 30s in good health. Sequencing was carried out using naive CD8+ T cells sorted from blood. V gene TRBV28 combines with J gene TRBJ2-3; D is undetermined. The CDR3 bases are TGTGCCAGCAGTTCAGTGGACGGTAGCACAGATACGCAGTATTTT. It specifies CASSSVDGSTDTQYF.